The 14 T cell receptor beta chains reported below all come from one sample, sequenced in a study of blood T cells in healthy people across ages. For the second PCR, which ran for 7 to 11 cycles, a sample-barcoded 5' primer and a J-beta primer mix were used. In TCRdb, the 5' RACE reads were re-called with MiXCR into one record per CDR3 protein. The table shows fewer than 2,000,000 distinct CDR3 sequences, with 35% to 50% occurring only once. Specimen: blood. These receptors came from a human donor in good health.

In this sample, this clonotype turned up many times. This chain connects TRBV7-2 to TRBJ2-7; weak D call: TRBD2 (7 bases). This CDR3 has 15 amino acids. V lost 2 bases and J lost 0, with 11 bases in between. The V gene's germline CDR1 is SGHTA and CDR2 FQGNSA. CDR3 sequence: CASSLRGGSSYEQYF. In nucleotides, the CDR3 is TGTGCCAGCAGCTTAAGGGGGGGGAGCTCCTACGAGCAGTACTTC.

This clonotype was picked up many times. V and J are TRBV4-2 and TRBJ1-2; 10 nucleotides match TRBD1. V trimming: 1 base; J trimming: 4 bases; junction bases outside the gene matches: 0. This CDR3 has 14 residues. CDR1 and CDR2 from the germline V gene are LGHNA and YNFKEQ. The CDR3 loop is CASSQGTGGYGYTF. The DNA of the CDR3 is TGTGCCAGCAGCCAAGGGACAGGGGGCTATGGCTACACCTTC.

This clonotype was detected a few times. This chain links TRBV9 with TRBJ2-3, with TRBD2 matching over 8 bases. The CDR3 has 17 residues. Germline values: CDR1 SGDLS, CDR2 YYNGEE. Trimming removed 3 bases from V and 6 bases from J; junction bases left unmatched: 15. This chain's CDR3 is CASSEGEKRGPGDTQYF. CDR3 DNA sequence: TGTGCCAGCAGCGAGGGTGAAAAGCGGGGGCCGGGGGATACGCAGTATTTT.

J is TRBJ1-2 and V is TRBV12-3 or TRBV12-4; D not certain. The V end lost 3 bases, the J end lost 3 bases, and 5 bases lay between the germline ends. The CDR3 consists of 12 residues. The CDR3 DNA reads TGTGCCAGCAGTTTCGGGTACTATGGCTACACCTTC. Translation gives CASSFGYYGYTF.

The J gene is TRBJ2-7, the V gene TRBV7-6; D may be TRBD1 (5 bases). Trimming removed 0 bases from V and 2 bases from J, with 8 bases in between. Germline lookup yields CDR1 SGHVS and CDR2 FNYEAQ. The CDR3 covers 14 residues. The CDR3 region has the DNA TGTGCCAGCAGCTTAGCGGGGCCCGCCTACGAGCAGTACTTC. Protein: CASSLAGPAYEQYF. The entire variable domain, with the rest obtained from reference TRBV7-6 and TRBJ2-7, is as follows: GAGVSQSPRYKVTKRGQDVALRCDPISGHVSLYWYRQALGQGPEFLTYFNYEAQQDKSGLPNDRFSAERPEGSISTLTIQRTEQRDSAMYRCASSLAGPAYEQYFGPGTRLTVT.

The chain carries TRBV5-1 and TRBJ2-3; D is perhaps TRBD1 (5 bases). The CDR3 runs 15 residues. Germline CDR1 SGHRS, CDR2 YFSETQ. Deletions cut 2 bases from V and 6 bases from J, with 16 bases between. CDR3 protein: CASSFRHRSQDTQYF. CDR3 nucleotides: TGCGCCAGCAGCTTTAGACACAGGTCCCAGGATACGCAGTATTTT. The full variable domain, rest sourced from reference TRBV5-1 and TRBJ2-3, is KAGVTQTPRYLIKTRGQQVTLSCSPISGHRSVSWYQQTPGQGLQFLFEYFSETQRNKGNFPGRFSGRQFSNSRSEMNVSTLELGDSALYLCASSFRHRSQDTQYFGPGTRLTVL.

J is TRBJ1-4 and V is TRBV6-5; 7 bases fit TRBD1. The CDR3 covers 15 residues. Per the germline V gene, CDR1 is MNHEY and CDR2 is SVGAGI. V gave up 0 bases and J gave up 6 bases; unmatched junction bases: 4. The CDR3: CASSYSVGTDEKLFF. DNA of the CDR3: TGTGCCAGCAGTTACTCAGTTGGGACAGATGAAAAACTGTTTTTT.

V gene TRBV7-3 combines with J gene TRBJ2-3; 7 bases match TRBD1. Germline CDR1 SGHTA, CDR2 FQGTGA. This CDR3 region has 14 residues. V lost 2 bases, J lost 10 bases, and 9 bases stayed unmatched. For the CDR3, the DNA is TGTGCCAGCAGCTTAGGGACAGCCACAGGGGCGCAGTATTTT. Residues: CASSLGTATGAQYF.

This clonotype has only a few counts. The chain links TRBV5-1 to TRBJ2-4, with 8 bases that match TRBD1. CDR3 length: 17 amino acids. The germline V gene encodes CDR1 SGHRS and CDR2 YFSETQ. Trimming cost V 4 bases and J 1 base; bases outside gene matches: 10. The CDR3 loop reads CASSPLTGDMAKNIQYF. The CDR3 coding sequence is TGCGCCAGCAGCCCGTTGACAGGGGATATGGCCAAAAACATTCAGTACTTC.

DNA of the CDR3: TGTGCCAGCACTCTATTATACGGGACACGCAATCAGCCCCAGCATTTT. Protein product: CASTLLYGTRNQPQHF. The chain joins TRBV6-6 to TRBJ1-5, with D tentatively TRBD1 (6 bases). The CDR3 is 16 residues long. The germline CDR1 and CDR2 sequences are MNHNY and SVGAGI (reference sequence). V dropped 7 bases and J dropped 2 bases, with 18 bases sitting between them.

This sequence joins TRBV3-1 and TRBJ1-2, with D possibly TRBD1 on 6 matching bases. This CDR3 spans 12 amino acids. With 5 bases removed from V and 8 bases from J, the gap between germline ends came to 12 bases. From germline, CDR1 is LGHDT and CDR2 YNNKEL (reference sequence). This CDR3 reads CASSALGGGYTF. In DNA form, the CDR3 reads TGTGCCAGCAGCGCACTAGGGGGAGGCTACACCTTC.

With respect to this clonotype: A much bigger clone sits one base away, suggesting this may be a read error. This chain uses TRBV7-2 with TRBJ2-5; D is unresolved. The CDR3 loop spans 14 amino acids. V shed 2 bases and J shed 11 bases, with 18 bases lying between them. CDR1 and CDR2 from the germline V gene are SGHTA and FQGNSA. The CDR3 loop is CASSLWMNNNEQYF. The CDR3 nucleotides read TGTGCCAGCAGCTTATGGATGAACAACAATGAGCAGTACTTC.

There are a few counts of this clonotype. The genes are TRBV7-2 and TRBJ2-3, with TRBD2 as a possible D gene (7 bases). This CDR3 comprises 16 residues. Per the germline V gene, CDR1 is SGHTA and CDR2 is FQGNSA. V lost 5 bases and J lost 10, with 25 bases in between. The CDR3 is CASSPSLVGRDTSQYF. CDR3 nucleotides: TGTGCCAGCAGCCCCTCCCTTGTGGGGAGGGACACTTCGCAGTATTTT. The whole variable domain, remainder taken from reference TRBV7-2 and TRBJ2-3, is GAGVSQSPSNKVTEKGKDVELRCDPISGHTALYWYRQSLGQGLEFLIYFQGNSAPDKSGLPSDRFSAERTGGSVSTLTIQRTQQEDSAVYLCASSPSLVGRDTSQYFGPGTRLTVL.

This rearrangement joins TRBV3-1 to TRBJ1-1, with D unresolved. This CDR3 is built from 15 residues. Germline CDR1 is LGHDT and CDR2 is YNNKEL (reference sequence). V was pared by 3 bases and J by 1 base, with 12 bases between. CDR3 in DNA: TGTGCCAGCAGCCAGGTCAGACGGTCGAACACTGAAGCTTTCTTT. Translating it yields CASSQVRRSNTEAFF.